The 23 T cell receptor beta chains reported below all come from one sample, sequenced in a study of blood T cell repertoires in COVID-19. Here immunoSEQ multiplex PCR was the method, and the copy in TCRdb shows in-frame clones only, minus some. The sample has more than 200,000 clones; 83% are singletons. The specimen sequenced was peripheral blood. These receptors came from a woman in her forties with active or convalescent COVID-19.

The CDR3 nucleotides read TGTGCCAGCAGCCGACTAGGAAACGGTCTGTTTTTT. Protein: CASSRLGNGLFF. V and J are TRBV6-5 and TRBJ1-4, with unresolved D. CDR1 MNHEY and CDR2 SVGAGI come from the germline V gene. The CDR3 extends over 12 amino acids. The V end lost 6 bases, the J end lost 14 bases, and 16 bases lay between the germline ends.

This clone has more than one count but fewer than ten. The gene calls are TRBV27 and TRBJ1-2, with D hard to call. CDR1 and CDR2 from the germline V gene are MNHEY and SMNVEV (reference sequence). The V gene lost 4 bases and the J gene lost 2 bases, with 8 bases spanning the gap. There are 13 residues in the CDR3. The chain's CDR3 is CASSSTENYGYTF. The CDR3 DNA reads as TGTGCCAGCAGTTCAACAGAGAACTATGGCTACACCTTC.

This rearrangement joins TRBV5-1 to TRBJ2-7; TRBD1 matches 10 bases. CDR1 is SGHRS, CDR2 YFSETQ, per germline. The V gene end was trimmed by 0 bases and the J gene end by 7 bases; junction bases not matched to a gene: 10. This CDR3 region has 16 residues. This CDR3 is CASSLALGQGIGEQYF. The CDR3 nucleotides read TGCGCCAGCAGCTTGGCCTTGGGACAGGGGATCGGGGAGCAGTACTTC. Combining the CDR3 with reference TRBV5-1 and TRBJ2-7 gives the whole variable domain KAGVTQTPRYLIKTRGQQVTLSCSPISGHRSVSWYQQTPGQGLQFLFEYFSETQRNKGNFPGRFSGRQFSNSRSEMNVSTLELGDSALYLCASSLALGQGIGEQYFGPGTRLTVT.

The chain is built from TRBV9 and TRBJ2-7; 9 bases are a match to TRBD2. CDR1 is SGDLS and CDR2 is YYNGEE in the germline V gene. CDR3 length: 16 amino acids. V gave up 0 bases and J gave up 2 bases; unmatched junction bases: 6. Here the CDR3 reads CASSVGGTSPAYEQYF. The CDR3 nucleotides are TGTGCCAGCAGCGTAGGGGGGACTAGCCCAGCCTACGAGCAGTACTTC.

V usage is TRBV19 and J usage is TRBJ1-1; D unresolved. Trimming stripped 5 bases from V and 8 bases from J, with 27 bases between. There are 17 residues in the CDR3. Germline V CDR1 and CDR2: LNHDA, SQIVND (reference sequence). The CDR3 DNA reads as TGTGCCAGTAGTCCCCACTCGGGTACGAGGGCGGGTCGGGAAGCTTTCTTT. This sequence encodes CASSPHSGTRAGREAFF.

The table lists this clone with a count of one. The V call is TRBV3-1 (or the pseudogene TRBV3-2), the J call TRBJ2-3, with 9 positions matching TRBD2. Looked up from germline, CDR1 is LGHDT and CDR2 is YNNKEL (reference sequence). The CDR3 is 13 amino acids. Losses at the gene ends were 5 bases for V and 11 bases for J; bases not matched to a gene: 8. The CDR3 protein is CASSSTSGPGQYF. In DNA, the CDR3 is TGTGCCAGCAGCTCGACTAGCGGCCCGGGGCAGTATTTT.

V and J are TRBV24-1 and TRBJ2-2, with TRBD1 identical over 7 bases. With 5 bases clipped from V and 6 bases from J, the junction kept 5 bases outside the gene matches. CDR1 and CDR2 from the germline V gene are KGHDR and SFDVKD. The CDR3 contains 14 residues. This CDR3 reads CATSGYRGPGELFF. CDR3 DNA sequence: TGTGCCACCAGTGGATACAGGGGCCCCGGGGAGCTGTTTTTT.

The chain uses TRBV6-4 and TRBJ1-1; D is unclear. The CDR3 covers 13 residues. Per germline, CDR1 MRHNA and CDR2 SNTAGT. With 2 bases removed from V and 4 bases from J, the gap between germline ends came to 8 bases. Here the CDR3 reads CASSDGGSTEAFF. CDR3 DNA: TGTGCCAGCAGTGACGGAGGGAGCACTGAAGCTTTCTTT.

The chain joins TRBV5-1 to TRBJ2-5, with a weak D call TRBD1 (6 bases). CDR3 size: 15 residues. Germline assignment: CDR1 SGHRS and CDR2 YFSETQ. Between the trimmed V and J ends, which lost 4 bases and 4 bases, there was a span of 17 bases. CDR3 sequence (DNA): TGCGCCAGCAGCGGATCCGGGACACATCTAGAGACCCAGTACTTC. It specifies CASSGSGTHLETQYF. The variable domain in full, with the rest retrieved from reference TRBV5-1 and TRBJ2-5, is KAGVTQTPRYLIKTRGQQVTLSCSPISGHRSVSWYQQTPGQGLQFLFEYFSETQRNKGNFPGRFSGRQFSNSRSEMNVSTLELGDSALYLCASSGSGTHLETQYFGPGTRLLVL.

The chain is built from TRBV27 and TRBJ1-5, with 8 bases identical to TRBD1. V trimming: 1 base; J trimming: 0 bases; junction bases outside the gene matches: 11. The CDR3 has 19 residues. Germline-derived CDR1 and CDR2 are MNHEY and SMNVEV (reference sequence). CDR3 nucleotide sequence: TGTGCCAGCAGTTTATTTTGGACAGGGACTCATAATAGCAATCAGCCCCAGCATTTT. This sequence encodes CASSLFWTGTHNSNQPQHF.

This rearrangement joins TRBV6-5 to TRBJ2-7; D is undetermined. CDR3 length: 11 amino acids. With 5 bases removed from V and 6 bases from J, the gap between germline ends came to 8 bases. Germline V gene lookup returns CDR1 MNHEY and CDR2 SVGAGI. CDR3 sequence: CASSTASEQYF. The CDR3 region has the DNA TGTGCCAGCAGTACCGCCAGCGAGCAGTACTTC.

The rearrangement links TRBV18 to TRBJ1-1, with 7 nucleotides matching TRBD1. CDR3 length: 15 amino acids. Germline V gene lookup returns CDR1 KGHSH and CDR2 LQKENI. Trimming cost V 6 bases and J 2 bases; bases outside gene matches: 9. CDR3 nucleotide sequence: TGTGCCAGCTCTCACCGGGACAGCTTAAACACTGAAGCTTTCTTT. Translated: CASSHRDSLNTEAFF.

This clone was recorded a few times. The V and J genes are TRBV9 and TRBJ1-5; D gene ambiguous. The germline V gene encodes CDR1 SGDLS and CDR2 YYNGEE. The V gene lost 0 bases and the J gene lost 2 bases, with 9 bases spanning the gap. The CDR3 loop spans 15 amino acids. The CDR3 region has the DNA TGTGCCAGCAGCGTAGGCCACGGGGGCAATCAGCCCCAGCATTTT. As protein: CASSVGHGGNQPQHF.

J is TRBJ1-5 and V is TRBV7-8; D might be TRBD1 (5 bases). The germline CDR1 and CDR2 sequences are SGHVS and FQNEAQ. The CDR3 runs to 16 residues. Deletions cut 2 bases from V and 1 base from J, with 12 bases between. This CDR3 is CASSLYWGNSNQPQHF. The DNA of the CDR3 is TGTGCCAGCAGCTTATACTGGGGCAACAGCAATCAGCCCCAGCATTTT.

This clone appeared a few times. The V call is TRBV2, the J call TRBJ1-1, with D hard to call. CDR1 and CDR2 from the germline V gene are SNHLY and FYNNEI. The CDR3 loop spans 13 amino acids. With 5 bases removed from V and 1 base from J, the gap between germline ends came to 8 bases. CDR3 in amino acids: CASSLTPNTEAFF. CDR3 nucleotides: TGTGCCAGCAGTCTCACACCGAACACTGAAGCTTTCTTT.

The CDR3 loop is CASSPSGTGNYGYTF. The CDR3 DNA sequence: TGCGCCAGCAGCCCTTCCGGCACAGGGAACTATGGCTACACCTTC. The chain employs TRBV4-3 and TRBJ1-2, with D perhaps TRBD1 (6 bases). CDR3 length: 15 residues. Germline V gives CDR1 LGHNA, CDR2 YSLEER. Trimming shortened V by 4 bases and J by 2 bases, and 14 bases separated the two germline ends.

The chain couples TRBV6-2 or TRBV6-3 to TRBJ2-7; TRBD2 is a possible D gene (6 bases). The germline CDR1 and CDR2 sequences are MNHEY and SVGEGT. Trimming stripped 6 bases from V and 5 bases from J, with 11 bases between. The CDR3 is 12 residues long. The CDR3 bases are TGTGCCAGCAGCCATTGGAGGGACGAGCAGTACTTC. This sequence encodes CASSHWRDEQYF.

The chain employs TRBV24-1 and TRBJ1-4; TRBD1 might be the D (6 bases). Germline CDR1 is KGHDR and CDR2 is SFDVKD. Between the trimmed V and J ends, which lost 2 bases and 5 bases, there was a span of 14 bases. The CDR3 is made up of 16 amino acids. CDR3 residues: CATSDSGGQANEKLFF. CDR3 DNA sequence: TGTGCCACCAGTGATTCGGGGGGACAAGCAAATGAAAAACTGTTTTTT.

The CDR3 DNA reads TGTGCCAGCAGTTACTCGCCACAGAGTTTTAATGAAAAACTGTTTTTT. Amino acid sequence: CASSYSPQSFNEKLFF. The V gene is TRBV6-5, the J gene TRBJ1-4, with unresolved D. Germline V gives CDR1 MNHEY, CDR2 SVGAGI. V was trimmed by 0 bases and J by 4 bases, leaving 12 bases between them. The CDR3 is made up of 16 amino acids.

This clone was detected once. The CDR3 region has the DNA TGTGCCACCAGCAGTACAGTTACCGGAGGCTACGAGCAGTACTTC. This codes for CATSSTVTGGYEQYF. The rearrangement uses TRBV15 and TRBJ2-7; D possibly corresponds to TRBD2 (5 bases). Germline V gene data show CDR1 as LNHNV and CDR2 as YYDKDF (reference sequence). Trimming shortened V by 3 bases and J by 3 bases, and 15 bases separated the two germline ends. This CDR3 comprises 15 residues.

V is TRBV5-1 and J is TRBJ2-2; 8 bases match TRBD2. Germline assignment: CDR1 SGHRS and CDR2 YFSETQ. The CDR3 consists of 17 residues. Unmatched junction bases numbered 5, after V lost 0 bases and J lost 1 base. The CDR3 DNA sequence: TGCGCCAGCAGCTTGGGAGCGGGGGCCGGGAACACCGGGGAGCTGTTTTTT. It encodes CASSLGAGAGNTGELFF.

The chain has TRBV4-1 and TRBJ2-7; 10 bases fit TRBD1. In germline, CDR1 is MGHRA, CDR2 YSYEKL. J gave up 2 bases and V 5 bases, and 3 bases lay outside the gene matches. The CDR3 is 14 amino acids. The CDR3 region has the DNA TGCGCCAGCAGCTACGGACAGGGGGCCTACGAGCAGTACTTC. This gives the protein CASSYGQGAYEQYF.

On this clone: In the same sample, other DNA sequences code for this CDR3. V usage is TRBV5-1 and J usage is TRBJ1-1; TRBD1 matches 9 bases. Germline CDR1 and CDR2: SGHRS and YFSETQ. V lost 4 bases, J lost 3 bases, and 4 bases stayed unmatched. The CDR3 loop spans 14 amino acids. CDR3 bases: TGCGCCAGCAGCCTTTACAGGGGGCACACTGAAGCTTTCTTT. This sequence encodes CASSLYRGHTEAFF.